The entry below gives a single TCR beta chain sequence along with its context. The CDR3 has 14 residues. The ends lost 5 bases at V and 5 bases at J; junction bases unmatched: 4. The germline V gene has CDR1 PRHDT and CDR2 FYEKMQ (reference sequence). This sample is drawn from a study of cytomegalovirus exposure and HLA in healthy donors. The study ran its PCR with 60 Vbeta and 13 Jbeta primers. Data came from immunoSEQ multiplex PCR; TCRdb stores just in-frame clones and leaves some out. Of 210,000 or so clones in the sample, approximately 82% were seen once. The receptor was isolated from a woman between 40 and 55 years old in good health and CMV-seronegative. The J gene is TRBJ2-1, the V gene TRBV13; 9 nucleotides match TRBD1. Sequenced material: PBMCs. The CDR3 loop reads CASSRTGVDNEQFF. For the CDR3, the DNA is TGTGCCAGCAGCCGGACAGGGGTGGACAATGAGCAGTTCTTC.